The 27 T cell receptor beta chains below come from one sample, sequenced in a study of shared T cell receptors in the human thymus. Assay: immunoSEQ multiplex PCR; the TCRdb copy retains only in-frame clones and omits some. The data show about 380,000 clones, about 95% seen once. The sample was thymocytes. The receptor set was obtained from a human donor.

This clone was picked up one time. The rearrangement uses TRBV6-1 and TRBJ1-1; TRBD1 matches 8 bases. This CDR3 spans 18 amino acids. The V gene's germline CDR1 is MNHNS and CDR2 SASEGT. J gave up 1 base and V 2 bases, and 12 bases lay outside the gene matches. CDR3 in DNA: TGTGCCAGCAGTGAATCAATAGCGGCAGGGGGCAGGAACACTGAAGCTTTCTTT. Amino acids: CASSESIAAGGRNTEAFF.

This clone came up once. The chain couples TRBV4-3 to TRBJ2-3; unclear D gene. Trimming removed 4 bases at V and 2 bases at J, with 13 bases between. The CDR3 consists of 15 residues. The germline V gene has CDR1 LGHNA and CDR2 YSLEER. DNA of the CDR3: TGCGCCAGCAGCCTTTCCGCCCCTCTCACAGATACGCAGTATTTT. Translation: CASSLSAPLTDTQYF.

This clone was recorded only once. The chain employs TRBV7-8 and TRBJ1-1, with D possibly TRBD1 on 5 matching bases. Germline values: CDR1 SGHVS, CDR2 FQNEAQ. The CDR3 sequence is 16 residues long. V lost 4 bases to trimming and J lost 7 bases, with 22 bases between them. The DNA of the CDR3 is TGTGCCAGCAGCTCCCCCAGCGAGACAGCTAAAGGTGAAGCTTTCTTT. It codes for CASSSPSETAKGEAFF.

This chain uses TRBV11-2 with TRBJ1-3; 7 bases align to TRBD1. This CDR3 comprises 16 residues. The trim removed 6 bases at V and 4 bases at J, leaving 12 bases unmatched. Looked up from germline, CDR1 is SGHAT and CDR2 is FQNNGV. The CDR3 reads CASRYPLDRVGNTIYF. The CDR3 DNA sequence: TGTGCCAGCAGATATCCTCTCGACAGGGTCGGAAACACCATATATTTT. The full variable domain, rest sourced from reference TRBV11-2 and TRBJ1-3, is EAGVAQSPRYKIIEKRQSVAFWCNPISGHATLYWYQQILGQGPKLLIQFQNNGVVDDSQLPKDRFSAERLKGVDSTLKIQPAKLEDSAVYLCASRYPLDRVGNTIYFGEGSWLTVV.

V gene TRBV4-2 combines with J gene TRBJ2-1, with D possibly called TRBD1 or TRBD2 (6 bases each). Germline assignment: CDR1 LGHNA and CDR2 YNFKEQ. CDR3 length: 18 residues. Trimming removed 5 bases from V and 4 bases from J, with 24 bases in between. Here the CDR3 reads CASSRGDCGILPYNEQFF. The CDR3 DNA sequence: TGTGCCAGCAGCAGGGGGGACTGCGGGATCCTACCATACAATGAGCAGTTCTTC.

The chain is built from TRBV7-9 and TRBJ2-1; perhaps TRBD2 as D (5 bases). V was cut by 2 bases and J by 0 bases, with 20 bases left in between. The CDR3 extends over 19 amino acids. Germline CDR1 reads SEHNR; CDR2 reads FQNEAQ (reference sequence). The CDR3 loop is CASSLWVGWRAHSYNEQFF. CDR3 DNA sequence: TGTGCCAGCAGCTTATGGGTAGGGTGGCGGGCCCACTCCTACAATGAGCAGTTCTTC.

The rearrangement links TRBV5-4 to TRBJ2-1; 11 positions agree with TRBD2. This CDR3 region has 19 residues. Trimming cost V 0 bases and J 7 bases; bases outside gene matches: 15. The germline V gene has CDR1 SGHNT and CDR2 YYREEE (reference sequence). Here the CDR3 reads CASSLEGAGPASGGNEQFF. CDR3 nucleotides: TGTGCCAGCAGCTTGGAGGGGGCAGGGCCGGCTAGCGGGGGGAATGAGCAGTTCTTC.

A note on this clone: Different DNA sequences within this sample yield the same CDR3. The chain has TRBV27 and TRBJ1-1; 9 bases line up with TRBD1. The length of the CDR3 is 14 residues. V dropped 5 bases and J dropped 1; count of bases not matched to a gene: 2. Germline V gene lookup returns CDR1 MNHEY and CDR2 SMNVEV (reference sequence). Written as DNA, the CDR3 is TGTGCCAGCAGTCCGGGACAGGGGAACACTGAAGCTTTCTTT. Its protein product is CASSPGQGNTEAFF.

The CDR3 region has the DNA TGTGCCAGCAGCTCGACAGAGGTGGGCAATGAGCAGTTCTTC. Protein product: CASSSTEVGNEQFF. The chain has TRBV7-2 and TRBJ2-1; possible D gene TRBD1, 5 bases. The CDR3 runs 14 residues. The V and J ends lost 4 bases and 6 bases respectively, with 13 bases between them. Germline V gene data show CDR1 as SGHTA and CDR2 as FQGNSA.

The chain combines TRBV20-1 with TRBJ2-2, with D hard to call. Germline lookup yields CDR1 DFQATT and CDR2 SNEGSKA (reference sequence). The CDR3 length is 11 residues. The V end lost 8 bases, the J end lost 6 bases, and 10 bases lay between the germline ends. The CDR3 coding sequence is TGCAGTACTACACGGCCCGGGGAGCTGTTTTTT. This encodes CSTTRPGELFF.

The genes are TRBV27 and TRBJ2-1; 12 positions match TRBD2. The ends lost 4 bases at V and 9 bases at J; junction bases unmatched: 31. Germline CDR1 and CDR2: MNHEY and SMNVEV (reference sequence). The length of the CDR3 is 23 residues. In DNA, the CDR3 is TGTGCCAGCAGTTCCTTAGACAGGGCCGTGGCTAGCGGGAGGGTCCTTTCAGGGGGTGAGCAGTTCTTC. Protein product: CASSSLDRAVASGRVLSGGEQFF.

The CDR3 sequence is CSARRESEQFF. The DNA for the CDR3 is TGCAGTGCTAGACGGGAGAGTGAGCAGTTCTTC. The chain has TRBV20-1 and TRBJ2-1; the D gene is possibly TRBD2 (6 bases). The length of the CDR3 is 11 residues. V shed 2 bases and J shed 9 bases, with 8 bases lying between them. CDR1 and CDR2 from the germline V gene are DFQATT and SNEGSKA (reference sequence).

The genes are TRBV5-6 and TRBJ2-7; 7 nucleotides align to TRBD2. This CDR3 contains 16 residues. V was pared by 4 bases and J by 4 bases, with 14 bases of the junction left unmatched. Germline loops: CDR1 SGHDT, CDR2 YYEEEE. The CDR3 DNA reads TGTGCCAGCAGCCCCATAGCTGGGCGGGAGAAGTACGAGCAGTACTTC. Its translation: CASSPIAGREKYEQYF.

The rearrangement uses TRBV4-3 and TRBJ2-4; 7 nucleotides align to TRBD1. V lost 0 bases and J lost 7; bases outside the gene matches: 9. CDR1 is LGHNA and CDR2 is YSLEER in the germline V gene. This CDR3 is built from 16 residues. DNA of the CDR3: TGCGCCAGCAGCCAAGAATTTTCGGGCAGGGGGAACATTCAGTACTTC. Its protein is CASSQEFSGRGNIQYF.

The rearrangement links TRBV11-1 to TRBJ2-6; TRBD2 might be the D (5 bases). Trimming removed 5 bases from V and 6 bases from J, with 20 bases in between. CDR3 size: 17 residues. Per the germline V gene, CDR1 is SGHAT and CDR2 is FQDESV (reference sequence). CDR3 nucleotides: TGTGCCAGCAGCCCCTCGGCCGGGGTCAGCGCGGCCAACGTCCTGACTTTC. This translates into CASSPSAGVSAANVLTF.

The chain recombines TRBV7-2 with TRBJ2-1; no clear D. The CDR3 extends over 16 amino acids. Germline V CDR1 and CDR2: SGHTA, FQGNSA. Deletions cut 1 base from V and 9 bases from J, with 19 bases between. The CDR3 region has the DNA TGTGCCAGCAGCTTAGTTCCCGATATGGGGTCCAGTGAGCAGTTCTTC. It is translated as CASSLVPDMGSSEQFF.

The chain employs TRBV11-2 and TRBJ2-1; tentative D call: TRBD2 (5 bases). Germline V gene sequence: CDR1 SGHAT, CDR2 FQNNGV. This CDR3 spans 16 amino acids. V dropped 1 base and J dropped 0 bases, with 10 bases sitting between them. The CDR3 nucleotides read TGTGCCAGCAGCTTAGCCCGACTAAACTCCTACAATGAGCAGTTCTTC. Amino acid sequence: CASSLARLNSYNEQFF. Full variable domain (outside the CDR3, taken from reference TRBV11-2 and TRBJ2-1): EAGVAQSPRYKIIEKRQSVAFWCNPISGHATLYWYQQILGQGPKLLIQFQNNGVVDDSQLPKDRFSAERLKGVDSTLKIQPAKLEDSAVYLCASSLARLNSYNEQFFGPGTRLTVL.

This clone was seen just once. This chain uses TRBV27 with TRBJ2-1, with a possible D match to TRBD1 (5 bases). Germline V lookup: CDR1 MNHEY, CDR2 SMNVEV (reference sequence). The germline V and J ends were trimmed by 2 bases and 8 bases, with 13 bases remaining between them. The CDR3 totals 14 residues. CDR3 loop: CASSLNQGGDEQFF. CDR3 coding DNA: TGTGCCAGCAGTTTAAATCAGGGTGGGGATGAGCAGTTCTTC.

The rearrangement uses TRBV11-2 and TRBJ1-1, with D hard to call. CDR1 is SGHAT, CDR2 FQNNGV, per germline. The CDR3 has 16 amino acids. With 2 bases removed from V and 1 base from J, the gap between germline ends came to 14 bases. The DNA for the CDR3 is TGTGCCAGCAGCTTACCCGGACGGGTCGGGAACACTGAAGCTTTCTTT. This translates into CASSLPGRVGNTEAFF.

CDR3 in amino acids: CASSEAGGLAPNTGELFF. CDR3 coding DNA: TGTGCCAGCAGTGAAGCTGGGGGACTAGCACCGAACACCGGGGAGCTGTTTTTT. This chain connects TRBV2 to TRBJ2-2; 9 bases are shared with TRBD2. V lost 0 bases and J lost 0; bases outside the gene matches: 5. The CDR3 has 18 residues. Germline CDR1 and CDR2: SNHLY and FYNNEI.

The chain has TRBV19 and TRBJ2-3; D remains ambiguous. The ends were cut back, 7 bases at V and 2 bases at J, with 19 bases in the middle. This CDR3 region has 16 residues. The germline V gene has CDR1 LNHDA and CDR2 SQIVND (reference sequence). In DNA, the CDR3 is TGTGCCAGTAACTCGGTTTATCGAGCTACCACAGATACGCAGTATTTT. As protein: CASNSVYRATTDTQYF.

The CDR3: CASRTTGPYEQYF. The CDR3 coding sequence is TGTGCCAGCAGAACGACAGGGCCCTACGAGCAGTACTTC. This chain uses TRBV28 with TRBJ2-7; 7 bases map to TRBD1. Unmatched junction bases numbered 4, after V lost 6 bases and J lost 2 bases. Germline-derived CDR1 and CDR2 are MDHEN and SYDVKM. The CDR3 is made up of 13 amino acids.

This chain uses TRBV19 with TRBJ2-3, with D perhaps TRBD2 (5 bases). Germline V CDR1 and CDR2: LNHDA, SQIVND (reference sequence). Trimming cost V 6 bases and J 0 bases, with 13 bases left between them. The CDR3 loop spans 15 amino acids. CDR3 loop: CASSPDCASTDTQYF. DNA for the CDR3: TGTGCCAGTAGCCCGGACTGCGCTAGCACAGATACGCAGTATTTT. The full variable domain, rest sourced from reference TRBV19 and TRBJ2-3, is DGGITQSPKYLFRKEGQNVTLSCEQNLNHDAMYWYRQDPGQGLRLIYYSQIVNDFQKGDIAEGYSVSREKKESFPLTVTSAQKNPTAFYLCASSPDCASTDTQYFGPGTRLTVL.

The V and J genes are TRBV10-2 and TRBJ1-5, with 10 bases aligning to TRBD1. CDR1 and CDR2 from the germline V gene are WSHSY and SAAADI. This CDR3 region has 16 residues. After removal of 7 bases from V and 7 bases from J, the junction contained 13 bases not matched to a gene. CDR3 coding DNA: TGCGCCAGCACTCAGTCCCGGGACAGGGGCCCCCAGCCCCAGCATTTT. Its translation: CASTQSRDRGPQPQHF.

V usage is TRBV11-1 and J usage is TRBJ1-2; D uncertain. Germline V lookup: CDR1 SGHAT, CDR2 FQDESV (reference sequence). The CDR3 has 12 residues. V was clipped by 2 bases and J by 8 bases, with 9 bases between them. The CDR3 here is CASSLRGQGYTF. CDR3 bases: TGTGCCAGCAGCTTAAGAGGGCAAGGCTACACCTTC. Full variable domain (rest looked up from reference TRBV11-1 and TRBJ1-2): EAEVAQSPRYKITEKSQAVAFWCDPISGHATLYWYRQILGQGPELLVQFQDESVVDDSQLPKDRFSAERLKGVDSTLKIQPAELGDSAMYLCASSLRGQGYTFGSGTRLTVV.

The CDR3 here is CASSHRQGARGYTF. CDR3 nucleotide sequence: TGTGCCAGCAGCCACAGACAGGGGGCGCGAGGCTACACCTTC. The chain recombines TRBV28 with TRBJ1-2, with 10 bases identical to TRBD1. Germline-derived CDR1 and CDR2 are MDHEN and SYDVKM. Trimming at V came to 6 bases and at J to 8 bases, leaving 9 bases not matched to a gene. This CDR3 contains 14 residues.

This clone was observed a single time. The V call is TRBV28, the J call TRBJ2-5; D ambiguous. V lost 7 bases and J 0 bases, leaving 9 bases between the germline ends. Looked up from germline, CDR1 is MDHEN and CDR2 is SYDVKM. The CDR3 is made up of 13 amino acids. For the CDR3, the DNA is TGTGCCAGCACCCAGGTGAACCAAGAGACCCAGTACTTC. It codes for CASTQVNQETQYF.